One T cell receptor (beta chain) is described in this entry. The data originate from a study of T cell responses to AZD1222 COVID-19 vaccine. TCRdb keeps only in-frame clones here, not all; method: immunoSEQ multiplex PCR. This sample has roughly 110,000 clones, with 87% found just once. It was second doses at about 4 or about 12 weeks that were pooled. Germline V gene data show CDR1 as LGHNA and CDR2 as YNFKEQ. V lost 0 bases and J lost 2, with 13 bases in between. The CDR3 contains 16 residues. The sample here was peripheral blood, taken 28 days after the second AZD1222 dose. V gene TRBV4-2 combines with J gene TRBJ1-2; D unresolved. The sequence was obtained from an adult who received the AZD1222 COVID-19 vaccine. The CDR3 DNA sequence: TGTGCCAGCAGCCAAGAAATGTCGACCGTGAACTATGGCTACACCTTC. Amino acids: CASSQEMSTVNYGYTF.